This TCR beta chain was captured in a study of cytomegalovirus exposure and HLA in healthy donors. This PCR relied on a set of 60 Vbeta primers and 13 Jbeta primers. The table came from immunoSEQ multiplex PCR; TCRdb's copy has only in-frame clones and leaves some out. The table has some 130,000 clones, roughly 60% seen once. A remark on this clone: What it binds is unknown.

Findings and limits, study-wide: The authors later found TCR association rates varying by HLA locus, with DRB1 most and HLA-C fewest.

This CDR3 contains 15 residues. V lost 3 bases and J 6 bases, leaving 18 bases between the germline ends. Germline CDR1 and CDR2: KGHSH and LQKENI. Sequencing was done on a sample of PBMCs. The J gene is TRBJ2-7, the V gene TRBV18, with D unresolved. This sequence was found in a man aged 40-55 years in good health and CMV-seropositive. The CDR3 reads CASSPGSAGMGEQYF. CDR3 nucleotide sequence: TGTGCCAGCTCACCCGGTTCGGCAGGCATGGGCGAGCAGTACTTC. The variable domain in full, completed from reference TRBV18 and TRBJ2-7, reads NAGVMQNPRHLVRRRGQEARLRCSPMKGHSHVYWYRQLPEEGLKFMVYLQKENIIDESGMPKERFSAEFPKEGPSILRIQQVVRGDSAAYFCASSPGSAGMGEQYFGPGTRLTVT.